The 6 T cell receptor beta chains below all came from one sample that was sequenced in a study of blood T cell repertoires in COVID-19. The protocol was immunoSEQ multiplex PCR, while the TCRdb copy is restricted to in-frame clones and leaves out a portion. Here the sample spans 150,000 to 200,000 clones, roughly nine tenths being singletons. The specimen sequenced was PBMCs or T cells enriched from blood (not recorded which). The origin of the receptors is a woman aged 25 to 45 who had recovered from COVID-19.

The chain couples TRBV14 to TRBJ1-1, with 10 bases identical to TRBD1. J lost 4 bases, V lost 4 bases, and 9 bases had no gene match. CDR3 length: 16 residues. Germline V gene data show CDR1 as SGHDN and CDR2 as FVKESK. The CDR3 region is CASSPRQGAVGTEAFF. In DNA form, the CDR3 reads TGTGCCAGCAGCCCCAGACAGGGGGCGGTTGGCACTGAAGCTTTCTTT.

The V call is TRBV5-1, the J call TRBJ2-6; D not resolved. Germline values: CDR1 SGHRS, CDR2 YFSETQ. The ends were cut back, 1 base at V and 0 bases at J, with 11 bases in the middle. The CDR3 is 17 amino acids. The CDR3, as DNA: TGCGCCAGCAGCTTGTACCCACGCAGCTCTGGGGCCAACGTCCTGACTTTC. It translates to CASSLYPRSSGANVLTF.

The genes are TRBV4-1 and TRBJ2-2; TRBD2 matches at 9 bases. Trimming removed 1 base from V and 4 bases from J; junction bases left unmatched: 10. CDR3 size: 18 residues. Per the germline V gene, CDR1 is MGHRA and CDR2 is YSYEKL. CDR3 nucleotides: TGCGCCAGCAGCCAAGTCAGTAGCGGGGGTCTGAGCACCGGGGAGCTGTTTTTT. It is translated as CASSQVSSGGLSTGELFF.

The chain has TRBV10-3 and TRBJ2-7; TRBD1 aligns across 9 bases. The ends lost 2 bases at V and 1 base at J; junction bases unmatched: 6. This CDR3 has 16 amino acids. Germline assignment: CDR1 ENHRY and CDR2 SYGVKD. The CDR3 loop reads CAISEKGTGYSYEQYF. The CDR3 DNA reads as TGTGCCATCAGTGAGAAAGGGACAGGGTATTCCTACGAGCAGTACTTC.

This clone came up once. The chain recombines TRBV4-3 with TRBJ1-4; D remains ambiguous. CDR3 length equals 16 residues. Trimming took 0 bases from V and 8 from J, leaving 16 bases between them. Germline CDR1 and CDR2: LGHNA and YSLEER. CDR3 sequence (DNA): TGCGCCAGCAGCCAAGATCCGGGAGGGTCCGACGAAAAACTGTTTTTT. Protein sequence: CASSQDPGGSDEKLFF.

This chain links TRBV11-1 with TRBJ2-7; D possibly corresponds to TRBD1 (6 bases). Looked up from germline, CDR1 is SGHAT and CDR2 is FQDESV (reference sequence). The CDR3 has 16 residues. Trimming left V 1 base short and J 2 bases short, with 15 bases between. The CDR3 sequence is CASSLDPGQATYEQYF. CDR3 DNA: TGTGCCAGCAGCTTAGATCCGGGACAAGCTACCTACGAGCAGTACTTC.